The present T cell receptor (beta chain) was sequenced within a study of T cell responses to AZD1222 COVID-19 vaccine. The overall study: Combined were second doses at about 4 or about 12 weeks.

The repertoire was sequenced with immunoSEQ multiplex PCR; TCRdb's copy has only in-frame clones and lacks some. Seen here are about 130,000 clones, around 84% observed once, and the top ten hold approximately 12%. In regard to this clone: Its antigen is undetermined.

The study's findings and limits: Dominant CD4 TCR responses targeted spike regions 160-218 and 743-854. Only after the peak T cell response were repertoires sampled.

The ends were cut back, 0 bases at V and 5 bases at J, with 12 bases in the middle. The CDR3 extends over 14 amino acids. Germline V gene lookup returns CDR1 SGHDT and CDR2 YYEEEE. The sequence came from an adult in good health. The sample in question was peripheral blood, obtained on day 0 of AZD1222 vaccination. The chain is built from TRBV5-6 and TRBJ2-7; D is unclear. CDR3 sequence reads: CASSLGSGRHEQYF. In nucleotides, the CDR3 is TGTGCCAGCAGCTTGGGTTCTGGAAGGCACGAGCAGTACTTC.